A selection of T cell receptor beta chains follows, all from one sample in a study of T-cell memory formation after mild COVID-19. TCRdb reprocessed the 5' RACE reads with MiXCR, giving one entry per CDR3 protein. The sample yields a few hundred thousand distinct CDR3 sequences, around 30% seen once. Material for sequencing was PBMCs or a T cell subset sorted from them (not recorded which). The receptors come from an adult woman who had mild COVID-19 (a few samples of this study predate the infection). Cell type and time point are not known. Each CDR3 is given with its conserved first and last residue. A D gene is named only where the DNA matches it firmly. Only some rows state a clone size, as once, few, many or a class for expanded clones.

clone size	D gene	J gene	V gene	CDR3 protein	CDR3 DNA
few	-	TRBJ2-3	TRBV7-2	CASSLRGVGPSTDTQYF	TGTGCCAGCAGCTTAAGAGGGGTGGGCCCTAGCACAGATACGCAGTATTTT
-	-	TRBJ1-1	TRBV3-1	CASSQDSGRLPRDTEAFF	TGTGCCAGCAGCCAAGATTCAGGACGATTACCAAGGGACACTGAAGCTTTCTTT
-	-	TRBJ2-7	TRBV18	CASSPRDIPNEQYF	TGTGCCAGCTCACCCCGGGACATTCCTAACGAGCAGTACTTC
-	-	TRBJ2-7	TRBV9	CASSPEESSYEQYF	TGTGCCAGCAGCCCAGAGGAATCCTCCTACGAGCAGTACTTC
-	TRBD1	TRBJ2-3	TRBV27	CASSGTGGSLFTDTQYF	TGTGCCAGTTCGGGGACAGGGGGTTCCCTTTTCACAGATACGCAGTATTTT
few	TRBD2	TRBJ2-3	TRBV7-2	CASSLVLAGVSNTQYF	TGTGCCAGCAGCTTAGTTCTAGCGGGGGTCTCAAATACGCAGTATTTT
few	-	TRBJ2-1	TRBV9	CASSAGESYNEQFF	TGTGCCAGCAGCGCAGGGGAGTCCTACAATGAGCAGTTCTTC
few	TRBD2	TRBJ2-1	TRBV9	CASSPTGLAQRDQFF	TGTGCCAGCAGCCCTACGGGACTAGCGCAACGAGACCAGTTCTTC
few	-	TRBJ2-1	TRBV9	CASSVGGRYNEQFF	TGTGCCAGCAGCGTAGGGGGCAGATACAATGAGCAGTTCTTC
-	-	TRBJ2-3	TRBV20-1	CSARWGLNSDTQYF	TGCAGTGCTAGGTGGGGACTCAACTCAGATACGCAGTATTTT
once	-	TRBJ1-1	TRBV29-1	CSVEVGGGTEAFF	TGCAGCGTTGAAGTCGGAGGAGGGACTGAAGCTTTCTTT
-	TRBD2	TRBJ2-7	TRBV5-6	CASAARRGVRSYEQYF	TGTGCCAGCGCGGCGCGGCGGGGGGTCCGATCCTACGAGCAGTACTTC
-	-	TRBJ2-5	TRBV30	CAWSRTVVYQETQYF	TGTGCCTGGAGTAGGACAGTAGTATACCAAGAGACCCAGTACTTC
-	-	TRBJ2-6	TRBV7-2	CASSLAGTQLGANVLTF	TGTGCCAGCAGCTTAGCGGGGACCCAGCTTGGGGCCAACGTCCTGACTTTC
few	TRBD1	TRBJ1-1	TRBV5-1	CASSLYPGQGSLQNTEAFF	TGCGCCAGCAGCTTATATCCGGGACAGGGGTCCCTCCAGAACACTGAAGCTTTCTTT
-	TRBD2	TRBJ2-3	TRBV7-8	CASSLDFAGGSDTQYF	TGTGCCAGCAGCTTAGATTTCGCGGGGGGGTCAGATACGCAGTATTTT